The next 19 T cell receptor beta chains were all read from a single sample in a study of control samples from healthy donors and cancer patients. Here immunoSEQ multiplex PCR was the method, and the copy in TCRdb shows in-frame clones only, minus some. Here the sample spans 70,000 to 95,000 clones, just over 90% being singletons. The sequencing input was blood. These receptors all stem from a woman aged 30 to 39 in good health.

The CDR3 spells CSVPLAGVGNEQFF. In DNA, the CDR3 is TGCAGCGTGCCACTAGCGGGAGTAGGGAATGAGCAGTTCTTC. V gene TRBV29-1 combines with J gene TRBJ2-1; TRBD2 aligns across 11 bases. The germline V gene has CDR1 SQVTM and CDR2 ANQGSEA. This CDR3 has 14 amino acids. V was pared by 6 bases and J by 7 bases, with 8 bases of the junction left unmatched.

This chain uses TRBV7-2 with TRBJ2-5; 8 bases match TRBD2. Germline CDR1 SGHTA, CDR2 FQGNSA. The CDR3 contains 15 residues. Unmatched junction bases numbered 6, after V lost 1 base and J lost 5 bases. The CDR3 bases are TGTGCCAGCAGCTTAGGAGCGGGAGTCGGGGAGACCCAGTACTTC. It codes for CASSLGAGVGETQYF.

This clone was counted once. The rearrangement uses TRBV28 and TRBJ1-5, with D hard to call. Germline V gene data show CDR1 as MDHEN and CDR2 as SYDVKM. V dropped 5 bases and J dropped 5 bases, with 16 bases sitting between them. The CDR3 has 15 residues. CDR3 region: CASSPGLGSHQPQHF. CDR3 nucleotides: TGTGCCAGCAGTCCCGGGCTTGGGTCCCATCAGCCCCAGCATTTT.

This chain links TRBV3-1 (or the pseudogene TRBV3-2) with TRBJ1-4, with 8 nucleotides matching TRBD1. Trimming took 2 bases from V and 6 from J; bases not matched to a gene: 14. In germline, CDR1 is LGHDT, CDR2 YNNKEL (reference sequence). This CDR3 has 18 amino acids. The CDR3 DNA is TGTGCCAGCAGCCAAATTGGGCCGATTCAGGGGGCACATGAAAAACTGTTTTTT. It is translated as CASSQIGPIQGAHEKLFF.

The chain employs TRBV28 and TRBJ1-3, with 10 bases aligning to TRBD1. The germline V gene has CDR1 MDHEN and CDR2 SYDVKM. V lost 5 bases to trimming and J lost 4 bases; unmatched junction nucleotides: 8. The CDR3 length is 16 residues. The CDR3 protein is CASSQKTGGVGNTIYF. In DNA, the CDR3 is TGTGCCAGCAGTCAGAAGACAGGGGGCGTAGGAAACACCATATATTTT.

The chain recombines TRBV5-4 with TRBJ1-6; D not resolved. The germline V gene has CDR1 SGHNT and CDR2 YYREEE (reference sequence). V shed 4 bases and J shed 0 bases, with 11 bases lying between them. The CDR3 has 16 amino acids. The CDR3 sequence is CASSPRGGSYNSPLHF. CDR3 nucleotide sequence: TGTGCCAGCAGCCCAAGAGGAGGCTCCTATAATTCACCCCTCCACTTT.

The chain recombines TRBV27 with TRBJ2-1; no firm D call. The V and J ends lost 6 bases and 4 bases respectively, with 10 bases between them. Germline V gene sequence: CDR1 MNHEY, CDR2 SMNVEV (reference sequence). CDR3 length: 13 residues. The CDR3 loop reads CASRSRAYNEQFF. The CDR3 coding sequence is TGTGCCAGCAGATCAAGGGCATACAATGAGCAGTTCTTC.

The rearrangement joins TRBV4-2 to TRBJ1-1; 9 bases fit TRBD1. V was clipped by 1 base and J by 4 bases; unmatched bases: 1. Per the germline V gene, CDR1 is LGHNA and CDR2 is YNFKEQ. The CDR3 length is 14 residues. The CDR3 sequence is CASSQGTGATEAFF. CDR3 DNA sequence: TGTGCCAGCAGCCAAGGGACAGGGGCCACTGAAGCTTTCTTT.

The chain uses TRBV5-1 and TRBJ1-1; D not resolved. Germline V gene lookup returns CDR1 SGHRS and CDR2 YFSETQ. V gave up 4 bases and J gave up 2 bases, with 9 bases separating them. The CDR3 has 13 amino acids. CDR3 DNA sequence: TGCGCCAGCAGCCCACAGACAAACACTGAAGCTTTCTTT. This gives the protein CASSPQTNTEAFF.

The chain recombines TRBV6-2 or TRBV6-3 with TRBJ1-1, with a tentative D call TRBD1 (5 bases). Germline V gene data show CDR1 as MNHEY and CDR2 as SVGEGT. CDR3 size: 15 residues. V lost 2 bases, J lost 0 bases, and 10 bases lay in between. In DNA form, the CDR3 reads TGTGCCAGCAGTTACCGACAGAACATGAACACTGAAGCTTTCTTT. Translation: CASSYRQNMNTEAFF.

This clone was counted a few times. The J gene is TRBJ1-6, the V gene TRBV14; TRBD1 matches 9 bases. Looked up from germline, CDR1 is SGHDN and CDR2 is FVKESK. This CDR3 contains 14 residues. V was clipped by 4 bases and J by 9 bases; unmatched bases: 4. The CDR3 coding sequence is TGTGCCAGCAGCCTAGGACAGGGGAGTTCACCCCTCCACTTT. Protein product: CASSLGQGSSPLHF.

The rearrangement joins TRBV6-4 to TRBJ1-4; 8 bases match TRBD1. The CDR3 is 14 residues long. Germline V gives CDR1 MRHNA, CDR2 SNTAGT. The ends lost 9 bases at V and 8 bases at J; junction bases unmatched: 11. Here the CDR3 reads CARLGTGRHEKLFF. The CDR3 DNA reads as TGTGCCAGACTAGGGACAGGACGACACGAAAAACTGTTTTTT.

The genes are TRBV19 and TRBJ1-4; 7 nucleotides agree with TRBD1. Trimming took 6 bases from V and 4 from J; bases not matched to a gene: 5. The CDR3 length is 14 residues. Germline V gene sequence: CDR1 LNHDA, CDR2 SQIVND (reference sequence). The CDR3 bases are TGTGCCAGTAGCCGGGACAGTGATAATGAAAAACTGTTTTTT. This codes for CASSRDSDNEKLFF. The full variable domain, in which reference TRBV19 and TRBJ1-4 provide the parts outside the CDR3, is DGGITQSPKYLFRKEGQNVTLSCEQNLNHDAMYWYRQDPGQGLRLIYYSQIVNDFQKGDIAEGYSVSREKKESFPLTVTSAQKNPTAFYLCASSRDSDNEKLFFGSGTQLSVL.

This chain joins TRBV5-8 and TRBJ1-1; 10 nucleotides align to TRBD1. The CDR3 has 16 residues. The germline V gene encodes CDR1 SGHTS and CDR2 YDEGEE. Trimming cost V 6 bases and J 1 base; bases outside gene matches: 9. The CDR3 is CASTQGGTGANTEAFF. CDR3 DNA: TGTGCCAGCACCCAGGGTGGGACAGGGGCGAACACTGAAGCTTTCTTT.

This chain joins TRBV7-3 and TRBJ2-3; tentatively, D is TRBD2 (5 bases). This CDR3 is 14 amino acids long. Per germline, CDR1 SGHTA and CDR2 FQGTGA. Trimming took 2 bases from V and 4 from J, leaving 10 bases between them. The CDR3 coding sequence is TGTGCCAGCAGCTTAGGTCTAGCATCAGATACGCAGTATTTT. It codes for CASSLGLASDTQYF.

The V call is TRBV5-1, the J call TRBJ1-4, with TRBD1 as a possible D gene (5 bases). The CDR3 runs 13 residues. With 1 base removed from V and 8 bases from J, the gap between germline ends came to 9 bases. The germline V gene has CDR1 SGHRS and CDR2 YFSETQ. The CDR3 loop is CASSLTGSEKLFF. CDR3 sequence (DNA): TGCGCCAGCAGCTTGACAGGATCGGAAAAACTGTTTTTT.

In this sample, this clone is medium-sized (0.01 to 0.1%). The rearrangement joins TRBV6-4 to TRBJ1-2; no definite D call. The V gene lost 4 bases and the J gene lost 0 bases, with 12 bases spanning the gap. The length of the CDR3 is 15 residues. CDR1 and CDR2 from the germline V gene are MRHNA and SNTAGT. The DNA for the CDR3 is TGTGCCAGCAGTGTAGAGGCCGACCCTAACTATGGCTACACCTTC. Protein: CASSVEADPNYGYTF.

The chain links TRBV9 to TRBJ1-3; a weak D match, TRBD1 (5 bases). This CDR3 contains 16 residues. Germline V gene sequence: CDR1 SGDLS, CDR2 YYNGEE. Trimming stripped 4 bases from V and 4 bases from J, with 18 bases between. CDR3 nucleotide sequence: TGTGCCAGCAGCCCTCTCGCCCAGGGAACCGGAAACACCATATATTTT. Translated, it gives CASSPLAQGTGNTIYF.

J is TRBJ2-2 and V is TRBV6-5; D uncertain. The V gene's germline CDR1 is MNHEY and CDR2 SVGAGI. Trimming removed 5 bases from V and 5 bases from J, with 3 bases in between. The CDR3 has 11 residues. CDR3 coding DNA: TGTGCCAGCAGTAAAACCGGGGAGCTGTTTTTT. Protein sequence: CASSKTGELFF.